A selection of T cell receptor beta chains follows, all from one sample in a study of blood T cell repertoires in COVID-19. Using immunoSEQ multiplex PCR, the repertoire was profiled, and TCRdb retains in-frame clones only, with some absent. The repertoire includes 250,000 to 300,000 clones, around 84% of them detected once, and around 3.9% sits in the top ten. The sequencing input was PBMCs or T cells enriched from blood (not recorded which). The receptors shown here come from a man aged 25-40 years with acute COVID-19. Both conserved end residues are part of each CDR3. Each record gives: V gene, clone size, J gene, D gene, CDR3 protein, CDR3 DNA. The D gene is left open where the match is weak. Expanded clones are given a class, and other clones once, few, many or no size at all.

v_gene: TRBV19; abundance: -; j_gene: TRBJ2-1; d_gene: TRBD2; CDR3aa: CASSVGLATYNEQFF; CDR3nt: TGTGCCAGTAGTGTGGGACTAGCAACCTACAATGAGCAGTTCTTC
v_gene: TRBV5-4; abundance: -; j_gene: TRBJ2-1; d_gene: TRBD1; CDR3aa: CASSRDRGNEQFF; CDR3nt: TGTGCCAGCAGCAGGGACAGGGGTAATGAGCAGTTCTTC
v_gene: TRBV12-5; abundance: -; j_gene: TRBJ1-2; d_gene: -; CDR3aa: CASGLAGGGYTF; CDR3nt: TGTGCTAGTGGTTTGGCAGGTGGAGGCTACACCTTC
v_gene: TRBV11-3; abundance: -; j_gene: TRBJ1-5; d_gene: -; CDR3aa: CAINYTWGHNQPQHF; CDR3nt: TGTGCCATCAATTACACGTGGGGCCACAATCAGCCCCAGCATTTT
v_gene: TRBV4-2; abundance: -; j_gene: TRBJ2-2; d_gene: -; CDR3aa: CASSQVSTGNTGELFF; CDR3nt: TGTGCCAGCAGCCAAGTATCGACGGGGAACACCGGGGAGCTGTTTTTT
v_gene: TRBV15; abundance: -; j_gene: TRBJ1-2; d_gene: -; CDR3aa: CATSRSWGPSGYTF; CDR3nt: TGTGCCACCAGCAGATCTTGGGGGCCTAGTGGCTACACCTTC
v_gene: TRBV5-5; abundance: once; j_gene: TRBJ1-4; d_gene: TRBD1; CDR3aa: CASSPTGGPTNEKLFF; CDR3nt: TGTGCCAGCAGCCCGACAGGGGGCCCTACTAATGAAAAACTGTTTTTT
v_gene: TRBV11-3; abundance: -; j_gene: TRBJ1-2; d_gene: TRBD1; CDR3aa: CASSPRQGYGYTF; CDR3nt: TGTGCCAGCAGCCCCCGACAGGGCTATGGCTACACCTTC
v_gene: TRBV6-6; abundance: -; j_gene: TRBJ2-6; d_gene: -; CDR3aa: CASSPELPSGGANVLTF; CDR3nt: TGTGCCAGCAGTCCCGAACTGCCCTCGGGTGGGGCCAACGTCCTGACTTTC
v_gene: TRBV14; abundance: -; j_gene: TRBJ2-1; d_gene: -; CDR3aa: CASSQASTRAAPKDPYNEQFF; CDR3nt: TGTGCCAGCAGCCAAGCCTCCACTAGGGCCGCCCCGAAGGATCCTTACAATGAGCAGTTCTTC
v_gene: TRBV5-1; abundance: -; j_gene: TRBJ1-5; d_gene: TRBD1; CDR3aa: CASSVGQGDQPQHF; CDR3nt: TGCGCCAGCAGCGTCGGACAGGGAGATCAGCCCCAGCATTTT
v_gene: TRBV2; abundance: -; j_gene: TRBJ1-2; d_gene: -; CDR3aa: CASSERGFGYTF; CDR3nt: TGTGCCAGCAGTGAACGAGGGTTCGGCTACACCTTC
v_gene: TRBV7-3; abundance: -; j_gene: TRBJ1-1; d_gene: -; CDR3aa: CASSFDLNTEAFF; CDR3nt: TGTGCCAGCAGCTTCGATCTAAACACTGAAGCTTTCTTT
v_gene: TRBV9; abundance: few; j_gene: TRBJ1-5; d_gene: -; CDR3aa: CASEPDKTQPQHF; CDR3nt: TGTGCCAGCGAACCAGACAAAACTCAGCCCCAGCATTTT
v_gene: TRBV29-1; abundance: once; j_gene: TRBJ2-1; d_gene: -; CDR3aa: CSVEDFKLDNEQFF; CDR3nt: TGCAGCGTTGAAGACTTCAAACTCGACAATGAGCAGTTCTTC
v_gene: TRBV29-1; abundance: -; j_gene: TRBJ2-2; d_gene: -; CDR3aa: CSVDEGFITGELFF; CDR3nt: TGCAGCGTTGATGAGGGATTTATCACCGGGGAGCTGTTTTTT
v_gene: TRBV19; abundance: -; j_gene: TRBJ1-2; d_gene: TRBD1; CDR3aa: CASSPRTGYGYTF; CDR3nt: TGTGCCAGTAGTCCCCGGACAGGCTATGGCTACACCTTC
v_gene: TRBV4-2; abundance: -; j_gene: TRBJ1-5; d_gene: -; CDR3aa: CASSQGGEDNQPQHF; CDR3nt: TGTGCCAGCAGCCAAGGAGGGGAGGACAATCAGCCCCAGCATTTT
v_gene: TRBV3-1/TRBV3-2; abundance: -; j_gene: TRBJ1-1; d_gene: -; CDR3aa: CASSHEQATEAFF; CDR3nt: TGTGCCAGCAGCCACGAACAGGCCACTGAAGCTTTCTTT
v_gene: TRBV3-1/TRBV3-2; abundance: -; j_gene: TRBJ1-2; d_gene: -; CDR3aa: CASSQDMGGFYGYTF; CDR3nt: TGTGCCAGCAGCCAAGATATGGGGGGATTCTATGGCTACACCTTC
v_gene: TRBV28; abundance: -; j_gene: TRBJ1-2; d_gene: -; CDR3aa: CASSGPGVNYGYTF; CDR3nt: TGTGCCAGCAGTGGACCGGGGGTAAACTATGGCTACACCTTC
v_gene: TRBV10-1; abundance: -; j_gene: TRBJ1-2; d_gene: -; CDR3aa: CASSESWRGGYTF; CDR3nt: TGCGCCAGCAGTGAGTCTTGGCGAGGCGGCTACACCTTC
v_gene: TRBV7-9; abundance: -; j_gene: TRBJ1-5; d_gene: -; CDR3aa: CASSQREIYSNQPQHF; CDR3nt: TGTGCCAGCAGCCAAAGGGAGATATATAGCAATCAGCCCCAGCATTTT
v_gene: TRBV27; abundance: -; j_gene: TRBJ1-5; d_gene: TRBD1; CDR3aa: CASRTTGGAGNQPQHF; CDR3nt: TGTGCCAGCAGGACAACAGGGGGCGCGGGCAATCAGCCCCAGCATTTT
v_gene: TRBV10-3; abundance: few; j_gene: TRBJ2-1; d_gene: -; CDR3aa: CAISPRDSDNEQFF; CDR3nt: TGTGCCATCAGCCCCCGGGACTCCGACAATGAGCAGTTCTTC